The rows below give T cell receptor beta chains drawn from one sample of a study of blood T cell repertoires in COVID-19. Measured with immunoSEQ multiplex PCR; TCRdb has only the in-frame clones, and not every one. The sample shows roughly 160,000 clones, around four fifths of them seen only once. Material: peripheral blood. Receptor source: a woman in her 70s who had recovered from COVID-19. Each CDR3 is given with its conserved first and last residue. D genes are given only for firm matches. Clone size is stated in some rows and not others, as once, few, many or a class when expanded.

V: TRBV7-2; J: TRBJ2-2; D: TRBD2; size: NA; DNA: TGTGCCAGCACCCCGGGGGGGGGCGCCGGCGGGGAGCTGTTTTTT; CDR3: CASTPGGGAGGELFF
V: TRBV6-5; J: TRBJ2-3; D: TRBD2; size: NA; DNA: TGTGCCAGTGGGGGGGCAGATACGCAGTATTTT; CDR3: CASGGADTQYF
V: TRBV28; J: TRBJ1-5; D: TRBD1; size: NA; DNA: TGTGCCAGCAGTCCCGGACAGGGGGTTGGTCAGCCCCAGCATTTT; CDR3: CASSPGQGVGQPQHF
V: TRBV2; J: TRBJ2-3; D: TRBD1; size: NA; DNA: TGTGCCAGCAGTCCGGGGTTGGGGACAGGGGGCGGCACAGATACGCAGTATTTT; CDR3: CASSPGLGTGGGTDTQYF
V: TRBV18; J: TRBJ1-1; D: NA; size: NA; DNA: TGTGCCAGCTCACCGGTGTTCGAGACTGAAGCTTTCTTT; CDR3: CASSPVFETEAFF
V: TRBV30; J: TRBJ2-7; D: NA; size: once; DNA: TGTGCCTGGAGCGTTGCATACCCGGACAGCTACGAGCAGTACTTC; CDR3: CAWSVAYPDSYEQYF
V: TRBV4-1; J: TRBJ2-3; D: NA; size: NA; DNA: TGCGCCAGCAGCCAAGGTGTGCAGAGCACAGATACGCAGTATTTT; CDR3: CASSQGVQSTDTQYF
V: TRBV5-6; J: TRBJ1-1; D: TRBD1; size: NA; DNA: TGTGCCAGCAGAACAACAGGGGCCGCGAAGCCTGAAGCTTTCTTT; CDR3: CASRTTGAAKPEAFF
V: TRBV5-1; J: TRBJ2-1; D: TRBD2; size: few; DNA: TGCGCCAGCAGGGTGGGACTAGCGGGAGCCTACAATGAGCAGTTCTTC; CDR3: CASRVGLAGAYNEQFF
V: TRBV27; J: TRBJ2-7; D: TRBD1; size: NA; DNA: TGTGCCAGCAGTTTAGGAGGACAGGGTTACGAGCAGTACTTC; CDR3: CASSLGGQGYEQYF
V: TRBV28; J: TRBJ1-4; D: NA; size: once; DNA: TGTGCCAGCAGCCCTGCTAATGAAAAACTGTTTTTT; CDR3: CASSPANEKLFF
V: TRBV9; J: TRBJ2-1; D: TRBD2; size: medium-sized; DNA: TGTGCCAGCAGCGTACGCAGCGGGAGAGTCAATGAGCAGTTCTTC; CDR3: CASSVRSGRVNEQFF
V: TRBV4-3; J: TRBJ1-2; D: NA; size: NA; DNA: TGCGCCAGCAGCCCCCTACTGGGTCAGGTCCATGGCTACACCTTC; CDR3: CASSPLLGQVHGYTF
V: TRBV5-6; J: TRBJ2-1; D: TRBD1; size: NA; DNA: TGTGCCAGCAGCTACTATCCGGGGACAGCCTACAATGAGCAGTTCTTC; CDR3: CASSYYPGTAYNEQFF
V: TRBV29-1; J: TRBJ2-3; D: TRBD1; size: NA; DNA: TGCAGCGCCCGCCCAGGGGGATCTGGAGATACGCAGTATTTT; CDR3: CSARPGGSGDTQYF
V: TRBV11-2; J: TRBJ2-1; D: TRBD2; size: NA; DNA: TGTGCCACCAGCCACGGGGGGGATACAGAGCAGTTCTTC; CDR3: CATSHGGDTEQFF
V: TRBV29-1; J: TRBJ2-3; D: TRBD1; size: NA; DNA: TGCAGCGCCAGAGGGGGCACACCAGGCGCAGATACGCAGTATTTT; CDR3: CSARGGTPGADTQYF
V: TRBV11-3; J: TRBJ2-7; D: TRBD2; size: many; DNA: TGTGCCAGCAGCCGAGGGAGGGGTTCAGACTACGAGCAGTACTTC; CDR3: CASSRGRGSDYEQYF
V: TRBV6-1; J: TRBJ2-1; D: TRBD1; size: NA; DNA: TGTGCCAGCAGTGATCTGCGACAGGGCAGCTACAATGAGCAGTTCTTC; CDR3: CASSDLRQGSYNEQFF
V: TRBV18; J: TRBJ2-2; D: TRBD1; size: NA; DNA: TGTGCCAGCTCACCAGAACAGGGGGCGAACACCGGGGAGCTGTTTTTT; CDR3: CASSPEQGANTGELFF
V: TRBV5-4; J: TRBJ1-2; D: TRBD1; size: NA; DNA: TGTGCCAGCAGCTTGGGCAGGGGGACAGGAACTAACTATGGCTACACCTTC; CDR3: CASSLGRGTGTNYGYTF
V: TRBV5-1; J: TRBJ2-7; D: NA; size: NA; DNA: TGCGCCAGCAGCTTGGGGCCTGAGGGAATGGTGCAGTACTTC; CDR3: CASSLGPEGMVQYF
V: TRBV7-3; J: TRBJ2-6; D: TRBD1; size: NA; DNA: TGTGCCAGCAGCGCATACAGGGGGGCGGCCTCTGGGGCCAACGTCCTGACTTTC; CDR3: CASSAYRGAASGANVLTF
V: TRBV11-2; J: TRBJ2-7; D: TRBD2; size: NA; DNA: TGTGCCAGCAGCCCCGGAGGGGGACTAGCGGGCTACGAGCAGTACTTC; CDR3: CASSPGGGLAGYEQYF
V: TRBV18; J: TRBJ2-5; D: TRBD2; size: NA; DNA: TGTGCCAGCTCACCATACAGCGGGAGAGGGCAAGAGACCCAGTACTTC; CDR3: CASSPYSGRGQETQYF
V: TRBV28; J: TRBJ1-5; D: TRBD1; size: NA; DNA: TGTGCCAGCAGTTTCCCGGGACAGGGGGCGGTTCAGCCCCAGCATTTT; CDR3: CASSFPGQGAVQPQHF
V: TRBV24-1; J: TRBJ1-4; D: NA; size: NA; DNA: TGTGCCACCAGTGCAGGGGAAAAACTGTTTTTT; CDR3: CATSAGEKLFF
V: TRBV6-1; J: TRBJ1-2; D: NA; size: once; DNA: TGTGCCAGCAGTGAACAGGGCGACTATGGCTACACCTTC; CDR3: CASSEQGDYGYTF
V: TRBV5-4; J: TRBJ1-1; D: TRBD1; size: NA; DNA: TGTGCCAGCAGCTTGGCCCCTCCGGACAGGGGTGGCGCTGAAGCTTTCTTT; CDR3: CASSLAPPDRGGAEAFF
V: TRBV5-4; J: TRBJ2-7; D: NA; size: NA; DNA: TGTGCCAGCAGTGTGGCAGGAGGGGAGCAGTACTTC; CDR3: CASSVAGGEQYF
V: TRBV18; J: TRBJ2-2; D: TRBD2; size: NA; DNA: TGTGCCAGCTCACAAAGACTAGCGGATACCGGGGAGCTGTTTTTT; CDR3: CASSQRLADTGELFF
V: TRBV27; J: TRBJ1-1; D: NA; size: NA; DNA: TGTGCCAGCAGTCCCCAAGACAGGACGAACACTGAAGCTTTCTTT; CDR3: CASSPQDRTNTEAFF
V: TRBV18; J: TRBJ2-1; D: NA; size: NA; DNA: TGTGCCAGCTCACCCTCTGGGGGGGCGAGGGAGCAGTTCTTC; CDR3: CASSPSGGAREQFF
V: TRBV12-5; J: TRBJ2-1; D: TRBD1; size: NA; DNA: TGTGCTAGTGGTTTGGTACTAAGACAGGGGGCTCTGTGGAATGAGCAGTTCTTC; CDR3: CASGLVLRQGALWNEQFF
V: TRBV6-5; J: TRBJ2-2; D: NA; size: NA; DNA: TGTGCCAGCAGTTACTCGACCCAGCAGGGCGAGCTGTTTTTT; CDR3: CASSYSTQQGELFF
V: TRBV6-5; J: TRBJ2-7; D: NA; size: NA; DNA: TGTGCCAGCAGGACAAGTTGGTGGTCCTACGAGCAGTACTTC; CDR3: CASRTSWWSYEQYF
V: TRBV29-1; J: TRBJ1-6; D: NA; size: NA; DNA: TGCAGCGTTAAGAGCTCCTATAATTCACCCCTCCACTTT; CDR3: CSVKSSYNSPLHF